The 10 T cell receptor beta chains listed next were all sequenced from one sample in a study of T-cell memory formation after mild COVID-19 (dated by TCRdb to the early 2020s). Library prep was done by 5' RACE. Reads for this sample came from an Illumina NovaSeq 6000. Starting from the raw public reads, TCRdb applied fastp trimming at Q25, assembled clones with MiXCR and retained in-frame beta chains. Under each unique CDR3 protein, matching rows form one entry showing the most common genes and DNA. The table for this sample lists more than 300,000 distinct CDR3 sequences; roughly 13% of them were counted only once. The ten largest clones add up to 22% of the sample. The source material was PBMCs or a T cell subset sorted from them (not recorded which). These receptor sequences come from a man aged 18 to 29 who had mild COVID-19 (a few samples of this study predate the infection). The sample titles of this study are shuffled in the database, so cell type and time point are left out; the donor was told from shared clones.

The chain couples TRBV5-1 to TRBJ2-1; D is uncertain. CDR3 size: 12 residues. In germline, CDR1 is SGHRS, CDR2 YFSETQ. V was cut by 1 base and J by 8 bases, with 7 bases left in between. This chain's CDR3 is CASSLYRDEQFF. The CDR3 nucleotides read TGCGCCAGCAGCTTGTACCGGGATGAGCAGTTCTTC.

The V call is TRBV20-1, the J call TRBJ2-7; TRBD1 agrees at 8 bases. There are 15 residues in the CDR3. Germline loops: CDR1 DFQATT, CDR2 SNEGSKA (reference sequence). Trimming cost V 6 bases and J 2 bases; bases outside gene matches: 12. CDR3: CSASVPGQVAYEQYV. In DNA, the CDR3 is TGCAGTGCAAGTGTTCCGGGACAGGTTGCCTACGAGCAGTACGTC.

This clonotype was picked up many times. This chain links TRBV7-2 with TRBJ2-2, with no clear D. Germline V gives CDR1 SGHTA, CDR2 FQGNSA. Trimming took off 1 base at V and 0 bases at J, with 3 bases between the two ends. The CDR3 contains 14 residues. The CDR3 coding sequence is TGTGCCAGCAGCTTAGACCCGAACACCGGGGAGCTGTTTTTT. Its translation: CASSLDPNTGELFF. The entire variable domain, with the rest obtained from reference TRBV7-2 and TRBJ2-2, is as follows: GAGVSQSPSNKVTEKGKDVELRCDPISGHTALYWYRQSLGQGLEFLIYFQGNSAPDKSGLPSDRFSAERTGGSVSTLTIQRTQQEDSAVYLCASSLDPNTGELFFGEGSRLTVL.

This clonotype was counted ten times or more. The chain carries TRBV12-3 or TRBV12-4 and TRBJ2-3; TRBD2 is a possible D gene (5 bases). Trimming stripped 5 bases from V and 3 bases from J, with 12 bases between. The CDR3 loop spans 14 amino acids. CDR3 sequence (DNA): TGTGCCAGCAGTCGAACTGGCGGGACAGATACGCAGTATTTT. Residues: CASSRTGGTDTQYF.

The chain uses TRBV20-1 and TRBJ1-6; possible D gene TRBD1, 6 bases. V was clipped by 6 bases and J by 5 bases, with 20 bases between them. The CDR3 sequence is 16 residues long. Looked up from germline, CDR1 is DFQATT and CDR2 is SNEGSKA (reference sequence). The CDR3 DNA reads as TGCAGTGCCCGTATGCTCGAAGGACAGAATAATTCACCCCTCCACTTT. Amino acids: CSARMLEGQNNSPLHF.

The chain is built from TRBV30 and TRBJ1-5; a possible D gene is TRBD1 (6 bases). The CDR3 is 13 amino acids. Germline-derived CDR1 and CDR2 are GTSNPN and SVGIG (reference sequence). The V end lost 1 base, the J end lost 4 bases, and 8 bases lay between the germline ends. In DNA, the CDR3 is TGTGCCTGGAGTGCAGGGGAAAATCAGCCCCAGCATTTT. This translates into CAWSAGENQPQHF.

The chain couples TRBV28 to TRBJ2-7; a possible D gene is TRBD2 (5 bases). V lost 3 bases and J 7 bases, leaving 13 bases between the germline ends. Germline V gives CDR1 MDHEN, CDR2 SYDVKM. The CDR3 extends over 13 amino acids. In nucleotides, the CDR3 is TGTGCCAGCAGTTTCGGACTCCGGGGTGAGCAGTACGTC. Translated: CASSFGLRGEQYV.

The chain is built from TRBV7-2 and TRBJ1-6, with D perhaps matching TRBD1 (6 bases). Germline CDR1 is SGHTA and CDR2 is FQGNSA. The CDR3 loop spans 14 amino acids. The V gene lost 3 bases and the J gene lost 6 bases, with 9 bases spanning the gap. CDR3 residues: CASSFKQGNSPLHF. CDR3 bases: TGTGCCAGCAGCTTTAAACAGGGTAATTCACCCCTCCACTTT.

This chain connects TRBV4-3 to TRBJ1-1, with D unresolved. The germline gives CDR1 LGHNA, CDR2 YSLEER. This CDR3 spans 13 amino acids. The ends were cut back, 0 bases at V and 8 bases at J, with 10 bases in the middle. In DNA form, the CDR3 reads TGCGCCAGCAGCCAAGATCCGGGCGCGGAAGCTTTCTTT. Translation: CASSQDPGAEAFF.

This clonotype was counted between two and nine times. V gene TRBV5-4 combines with J gene TRBJ2-1, with 8 bases matching TRBD1. Germline V gene sequence: CDR1 SGHNT, CDR2 YYREEE (reference sequence). V lost 5 bases to trimming and J lost 3 bases; unmatched junction nucleotides: 7. The length of the CDR3 is 15 residues. The CDR3 sequence is CASSWGTGNYNEQFF. Written as DNA, the CDR3 is TGTGCCAGCAGTTGGGGGACAGGAAACTACAATGAGCAGTTCTTC.